This TCR beta chain was sequenced in a study of CD8 T cells in ankylosing spondylitis. TCRdb re-called the 5' RACE reads with MiXCR, one entry per CDR3 protein. The table lists approximately 340,000 distinct CDR3 sequences, roughly 15% of them singletons, with about 1% in the top ten. This clonotype was counted only a few times. The specimen sequenced was blood, either unsorted or a sorted T cell fraction (not recorded which). This clonotype was obtained from a male donor with ankylosing spondylitis or in good health (not recorded which).

This chain's CDR3 is CASSPWTGSLSYNEQFF. CDR3 nucleotides: TGTGCCAGCAGTCCCTGGACAGGGAGTCTGTCCTACAATGAGCAGTTCTTC. The rearrangement joins TRBV27 to TRBJ2-1; 8 bases align to TRBD1. The CDR3 spans 17 residues. Germline V gene data show CDR1 as MNHEY and CDR2 as SMNVEV (reference sequence). The trim removed 5 bases at V and 1 base at J, leaving 10 bases unmatched.